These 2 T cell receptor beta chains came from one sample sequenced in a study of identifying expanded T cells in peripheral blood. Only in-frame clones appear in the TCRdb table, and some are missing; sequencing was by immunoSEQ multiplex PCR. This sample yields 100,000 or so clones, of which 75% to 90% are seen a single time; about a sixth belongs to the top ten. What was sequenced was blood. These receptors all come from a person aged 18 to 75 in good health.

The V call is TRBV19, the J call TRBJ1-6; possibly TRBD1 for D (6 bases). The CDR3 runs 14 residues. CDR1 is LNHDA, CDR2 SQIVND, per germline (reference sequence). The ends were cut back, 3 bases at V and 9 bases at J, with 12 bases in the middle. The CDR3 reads CASSIAQGSSPLHF. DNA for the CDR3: TGTGCCAGTAGTATCGCTCAGGGGAGTTCACCCCTCCACTTT. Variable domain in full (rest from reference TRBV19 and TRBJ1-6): DGGITQSPKYLFRKEGQNVTLSCEQNLNHDAMYWYRQDPGQGLRLIYYSQIVNDFQKGDIAEGYSVSREKKESFPLTVTSAQKNPTAFYLCASSIAQGSSPLHFGNGTRLTVT.

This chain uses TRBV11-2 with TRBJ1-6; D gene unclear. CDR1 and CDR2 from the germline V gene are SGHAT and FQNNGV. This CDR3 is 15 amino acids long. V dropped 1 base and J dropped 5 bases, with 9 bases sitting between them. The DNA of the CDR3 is TGTGCCAGCAGCTTAGGGAGGTCTCATAATTCACCCCTCCACTTT. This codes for CASSLGRSHNSPLHF. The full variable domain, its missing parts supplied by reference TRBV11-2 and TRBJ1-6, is EAGVAQSPRYKIIEKRQSVAFWCNPISGHATLYWYQQILGQGPKLLIQFQNNGVVDDSQLPKDRFSAERLKGVDSTLKIQPAKLEDSAVYLCASSLGRSHNSPLHFGNGTRLTVT.